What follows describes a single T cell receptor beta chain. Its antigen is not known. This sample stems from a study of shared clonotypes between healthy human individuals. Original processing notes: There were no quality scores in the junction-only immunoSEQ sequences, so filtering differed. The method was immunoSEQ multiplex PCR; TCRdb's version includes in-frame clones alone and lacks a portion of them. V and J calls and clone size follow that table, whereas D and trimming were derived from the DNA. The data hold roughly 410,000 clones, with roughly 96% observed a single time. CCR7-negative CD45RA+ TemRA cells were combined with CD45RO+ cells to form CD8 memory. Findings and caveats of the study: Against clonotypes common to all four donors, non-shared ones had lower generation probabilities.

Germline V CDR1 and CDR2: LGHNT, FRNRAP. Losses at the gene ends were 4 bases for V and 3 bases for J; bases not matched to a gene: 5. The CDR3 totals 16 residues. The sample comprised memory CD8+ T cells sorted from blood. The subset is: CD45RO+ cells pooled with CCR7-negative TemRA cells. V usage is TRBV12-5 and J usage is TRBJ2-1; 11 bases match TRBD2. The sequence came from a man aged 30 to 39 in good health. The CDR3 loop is CASGSILAGVYNEQFF. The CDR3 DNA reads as TGTGCTAGTGGTTCCATACTAGCGGGAGTCTACAATGAGCAGTTCTTC.